Below are 32 T cell receptor beta chains sequenced from a single sample in a study of cytomegalovirus exposure and HLA in healthy donors. A multiplex PCR was run with 60 Vbeta primers and 13 Jbeta primers. Clones were sequenced by immunoSEQ multiplex PCR, and TCRdb holds only the in-frame ones, with some missing. The table has roughly 99,000 clones, around two thirds seen once; the top ten hold around 2%. The source material was PBMCs. The receptor set was obtained from a male donor in good health and CMV-seronegative.

V usage is TRBV5-1 and J usage is TRBJ2-5; perhaps TRBD2 as D (5 bases). The germline V gene encodes CDR1 SGHRS and CDR2 YFSETQ. This CDR3 region has 13 residues. Trimming took 2 bases from V and 2 from J, leaving 7 bases between them. DNA for the CDR3: TGCGCCAGCAGCTTCTCGGGACAAGAGACCCAGTACTTC. Translation gives CASSFSGQETQYF. Filled out from reference TRBV5-1 and TRBJ2-5, the complete variable domain reads KAGVTQTPRYLIKTRGQQVTLSCSPISGHRSVSWYQQTPGQGLQFLFEYFSETQRNKGNFPGRFSGRQFSNSRSEMNVSTLELGDSALYLCASSFSGQETQYFGPGTRLLVL.

The chain combines TRBV11-3 with TRBJ2-5, with TRBD2 as a possible D gene (5 bases). V lost 1 base and J 3 bases, leaving 18 bases between the germline ends. The CDR3 loop spans 17 amino acids. Looked up from germline, CDR1 is SGHNT and CDR2 is YENEEA. The CDR3 sequence is CASSLGAVGLSEETQYF. CDR3 bases: TGTGCCAGCAGCTTAGGGGCAGTAGGACTTAGCGAAGAGACCCAGTACTTC.

The V gene is TRBV14, the J gene TRBJ2-7; 9 nucleotides line up with TRBD1. CDR1 SGHDN and CDR2 FVKESK come from the germline V gene. V shed 7 bases and J 5 bases; nucleotides not matched to a gene: 12. The CDR3 has 15 residues. CDR3 nucleotide sequence: TGTGCCAGCACCCGGACCGGGACAGGGAGCCACGAGCAGTACTTC. It translates to CASTRTGTGSHEQYF.

This clone was observed a handful of times. The chain couples TRBV7-2 to TRBJ1-5, with 10 bases identical to TRBD1. Germline CDR1 reads SGHTA; CDR2 reads FQGNSA. V dropped 4 bases and J dropped 7; count of bases not matched to a gene: 4. This CDR3 region has 14 residues. CDR3 amino acids: CASSWGTGEQPQHF. The CDR3 DNA sequence: TGTGCCAGCAGCTGGGGGACAGGGGAGCAGCCCCAGCATTTT.

This sequence joins TRBV11-1 and TRBJ2-2; D gene unclear. The CDR3 consists of 13 residues. The V gene's germline CDR1 is SGHAT and CDR2 FQDESV (reference sequence). The ends were cut back, 1 base at V and 6 bases at J, with 6 bases in the middle. The CDR3 region is CASSLVVAGELFF. The DNA of the CDR3 is TGTGCCAGCAGCTTAGTAGTGGCCGGGGAGCTGTTTTTT.

The genes are TRBV27 and TRBJ2-2; no clear D gene. Trimming took 3 bases from V and 7 from J, leaving 9 bases between them. This CDR3 region has 13 residues. The V gene's germline CDR1 is MNHEY and CDR2 SMNVEV (reference sequence). CDR3 protein: CASSFMRSGELFF. The CDR3 nucleotides are TGTGCCAGCAGTTTCATGAGGAGCGGGGAGCTGTTTTTT.

J is TRBJ2-2 and V is TRBV7-9, with D perhaps TRBD2 (5 bases). CDR1 and CDR2 (germline): SEHNR, FQNEAQ (reference sequence). Trimming took off 5 bases at V and 6 bases at J, with 13 bases between the two ends. The CDR3 spans 14 residues. The CDR3 loop is CASSPNRGAGELFF. CDR3 nucleotides: TGTGCCAGCAGCCCCAATCGGGGAGCCGGGGAGCTGTTTTTT.

The table lists this clone with a count of one. The V and J genes are TRBV10-3 and TRBJ2-2, with D maybe TRBD1 (6 bases). The CDR3 totals 17 residues. CDR1 is ENHRY and CDR2 is SYGVKD in the germline V gene. V was clipped by 5 bases and J by 5 bases, with 21 bases between them. The CDR3 bases are TGTGCCATCAGTTACGTAGCCGGGACATTGGGGACCGGGGAGCTGTTTTTT. This translates into CAISYVAGTLGTGELFF.

The V gene is TRBV27, the J gene TRBJ2-7; a possible D gene is TRBD2 (6 bases). Germline V gives CDR1 MNHEY, CDR2 SMNVEV (reference sequence). This CDR3 region has 15 residues. With 0 bases removed from V and 3 bases from J, the gap between germline ends came to 12 bases. The CDR3 sequence: CASSLSSRRDYEQYF. CDR3 DNA sequence: TGTGCCAGCAGTTTATCCTCACGGCGGGACTACGAGCAGTACTTC.

The chain has TRBV19 and TRBJ1-2; TRBD1 matches 10 bases. Germline CDR1 and CDR2: LNHDA and SQIVND (reference sequence). J gave up 6 bases and V 5 bases, and 18 bases lay outside the gene matches. This CDR3 comprises 18 residues. The CDR3 region is CASSFHRDRGLLVHGYTF. DNA of the CDR3: TGTGCCAGTAGTTTTCACCGGGACAGGGGACTCCTGGTACATGGCTACACCTTC. Drawing the rest from reference TRBV19 and TRBJ1-2, the complete variable domain is DGGITQSPKYLFRKEGQNVTLSCEQNLNHDAMYWYRQDPGQGLRLIYYSQIVNDFQKGDIAEGYSVSREKKESFPLTVTSAQKNPTAFYLCASSFHRDRGLLVHGYTFGSGTRLTVV.

V usage is TRBV7-2 and J usage is TRBJ1-5; 7 positions match TRBD1. V shed 0 bases and J 4 bases; nucleotides not matched to a gene: 3. Germline-derived CDR1 and CDR2 are SGHTA and FQGNSA. The CDR3 is made up of 15 amino acids. Written as DNA, the CDR3 is TGTGCCAGCAGCTTAGCAGGGGGCTTAAATCAGCCCCAGCATTTT. Translated: CASSLAGGLNQPQHF.

The chain is built from TRBV19 and TRBJ1-5; perhaps TRBD1 as D (6 bases). Deletions cut 10 bases from V and 1 base from J, with 11 bases between. The CDR3 is 13 amino acids. Looked up from germline, CDR1 is LNHDA and CDR2 is SQIVND (reference sequence). The CDR3 DNA follows: TGTGCCACTTCCAGGGGAAGCAATCAGCCCCAGCATTTT. The encoded protein is CATSRGSNQPQHF.

This clone was detected only once. The rearrangement uses TRBV9 and TRBJ1-2; a possible D gene is TRBD1 (6 bases). This CDR3 is built from 13 residues. Between the trimmed V and J ends, which lost 6 bases and 8 bases, there was a span of 17 bases. Per the germline V gene, CDR1 is SGDLS and CDR2 is YYNGEE. CDR3 residues: CASNDGGAGGYTF. The CDR3, as DNA: TGTGCCAGCAACGATGGGGGGGCGGGCGGCTACACCTTC.

This clone was seen a handful of times. The rearrangement uses TRBV5-5 and TRBJ1-2; no firm D call. The CDR3 is 12 residues long. Germline CDR1 is SGHKS and CDR2 is YYEKEE (reference sequence). Deletions cut 5 bases from V and 4 bases from J, with 9 bases between. The CDR3 sequence is CASSSDFYGYTF. The CDR3 nucleotides are TGTGCCAGCAGTTCGGACTTCTATGGCTACACCTTC.

This clone was detected only once. The chain uses TRBV6-5 and TRBJ2-7; 7 nucleotides match TRBD1. J lost 6 bases, V lost 0 bases, and 5 bases had no gene match. This CDR3 region has 14 residues. CDR1 and CDR2 (germline): MNHEY, SVGAGI. CDR3: CASSYSGGPGEQYF. Written as DNA, the CDR3 is TGTGCCAGCAGTTACTCAGGGGGCCCAGGCGAGCAGTACTTC.

The rearrangement links TRBV4-1 to TRBJ1-1; tentatively, D is TRBD1 (6 bases). Germline-derived CDR1 and CDR2 are MGHRA and YSYEKL. V was shortened by 6 bases and J by 1 base, with 12 bases between the two germline ends. This CDR3 comprises 14 residues. The CDR3 DNA follows: TGCGCCAGCAGAAACAGGGCGGAGAACACTGAAGCTTTCTTT. Translating gives CASRNRAENTEAFF.

The CDR3 region is CASSHVDRQETQYF. CDR3 DNA sequence: TGTGCCAGCAGCCACGTTGACAGGCAAGAGACCCAGTACTTC. The V call is TRBV5-4, the J call TRBJ2-5, with D possibly TRBD1 on 6 matching bases. Trimming pared 4 bases from V and 2 bases from J, leaving 12 bases between. Per the germline V gene, CDR1 is SGHNT and CDR2 is YYREEE (reference sequence). The CDR3 spans 14 residues.

The DNA for the CDR3 is TGTGCCATCAGAGCGGGAGGTACCTACGAGCAGTACTTC. This sequence encodes CAIRAGGTYEQYF. The genes are TRBV6-1 and TRBJ2-7, with TRBD2 identical over 9 bases. V was pared by 10 bases and J by 2 bases, with 6 bases of the junction left unmatched. The germline CDR1 and CDR2 sequences are MNHNS and SASEGT. The CDR3 spans 13 residues.

The chain has TRBV7-8 and TRBJ2-7; D perhaps matches TRBD1 (5 bases). V was trimmed by 7 bases and J by 3 bases, leaving 16 bases between them. Germline values: CDR1 SGHVS, CDR2 FQNEAQ. The CDR3 length is 14 residues. The CDR3 reads CASTKATANYEQYF. The CDR3 bases are TGTGCCAGCACCAAGGCGACAGCCAACTACGAGCAGTACTTC.

CDR3 in DNA: TGTGCCAGCAGCCGGGACAGGTTGCGCAATCAGCCCCAGCATTTT. Amino acids: CASSRDRLRNQPQHF. This chain connects TRBV5-5 to TRBJ1-5, with 8 bases identical to TRBD1. The CDR3 has 15 amino acids. Germline V CDR1 and CDR2: SGHKS, YYEKEE (reference sequence). The junction had 5 bases not matched to a gene; V was cut back by 4 bases and J by 2 bases.

In this sample, this clone turned up a few times. The J gene is TRBJ2-1, the V gene TRBV19; D not certain. Germline CDR1 and CDR2: LNHDA and SQIVND (reference sequence). The CDR3 contains 16 residues. V shed 5 bases and J shed 7 bases, with 21 bases lying between them. The CDR3 sequence is CASSFTTGALRNEQFF. In DNA, the CDR3 is TGTGCCAGTAGTTTCACTACCGGAGCGTTACGGAATGAGCAGTTCTTC.

The sample holds a few counts of this clone. This chain joins TRBV5-1 and TRBJ1-4; no clear D gene. From germline, CDR1 is SGHRS and CDR2 YFSETQ. Trimming cost V 0 bases and J 8 bases, with 20 bases left between them. This CDR3 region has 17 residues. The CDR3 here is CASSLGLLGGEQEKLFF. CDR3 DNA: TGCGCCAGCAGCTTGGGACTGTTGGGTGGGGAGCAGGAAAAACTGTTTTTT.

This clone showed up just a few times. This chain connects TRBV5-4 to TRBJ2-1; possible D gene TRBD1, 6 bases. The CDR3 consists of 15 residues. Germline V gene lookup returns CDR1 SGHNT and CDR2 YYREEE (reference sequence). V dropped 2 bases and J dropped 4 bases, with 13 bases sitting between them. This chain's CDR3 is CASSFGTQNYNEQFF. The CDR3 DNA reads TGTGCCAGCAGCTTCGGGACACAGAATTACAATGAGCAGTTCTTC.

To note about this clone: Likely a read error: the CDR3 ends without its conserved phenylalanine or tryptophan. This chain connects TRBV27 to TRBJ1-5; 7 bases agree with TRBD1. Germline values: CDR1 MNHEY, CDR2 SMNVEV (reference sequence). J lost 6 bases, V lost 3 bases, and 5 bases had no gene match. The CDR3 totals 14 residues. CDR3 nucleotide sequence: TGTGCCAGCAGTTTCACAGGGGCTGGTCAGCCCCAGCATCTT. As protein: CASSFTGAGQPQHL.

In DNA form, the CDR3 reads TGTGCCAGCAGCTTAGGTCTCAGAACTAATGAAAAACTGTTTTTT. Translated: CASSLGLRTNEKLFF. The V call is TRBV7-2, the J call TRBJ1-4, with no clear D. Germline CDR1 SGHTA, CDR2 FQGNSA. CDR3 length equals 15 residues. Trimming stripped 1 base from V and 1 base from J, with 7 bases between. The whole variable domain, remainder taken from reference TRBV7-2 and TRBJ1-4, is GAGVSQSPSNKVTEKGKDVELRCDPISGHTALYWYRQSLGQGLEFLIYFQGNSAPDKSGLPSDRFSAERTGGSVSTLTIQRTQQEDSAVYLCASSLGLRTNEKLFFGSGTQLSVL.

The V and J genes are TRBV6-1 and TRBJ2-2, with TRBD2 as a possible D gene (7 bases). Trimming removed 6 bases at V and 3 bases at J, with 11 bases between. This CDR3 spans 14 amino acids. The germline V gene has CDR1 MNHNS and CDR2 SASEGT. This CDR3 reads CASRGEGDTGELFF. The CDR3 DNA reads TGTGCCAGCAGAGGGGAGGGGGACACCGGGGAGCTGTTTTTT.

This chain joins TRBV6-4 and TRBJ2-3, with 11 bases lining up with TRBD2. With 4 bases clipped from V and 0 bases from J, the junction kept 3 bases outside the gene matches. Per the germline V gene, CDR1 is MRHNA and CDR2 is SNTAGT. CDR3 length: 16 amino acids. CDR3 bases: TGTGCCAGCAGTGGGTTAGCGGGAGGGAGCACAGATACGCAGTATTTT. Its translation is CASSGLAGGSTDTQYF.

The chain carries TRBV30 and TRBJ2-5; 7 positions match TRBD1. This CDR3 is 13 amino acids long. J lost 2 bases, V lost 1 base, and 1 base had no gene match. CDR1 GTSNPN and CDR2 SVGIG come from the germline V gene (reference sequence). The CDR3 is CAWSGDSQETQYF. As DNA, the CDR3 is TGTGCCTGGAGTGGGGACAGTCAAGAGACCCAGTACTTC.

V gene TRBV7-2 combines with J gene TRBJ2-7; D unresolved. The germline gives CDR1 SGHTA, CDR2 FQGNSA. V lost 4 bases to trimming and J lost 0 bases, with 10 bases between them. The CDR3 runs 14 residues. CDR3 nucleotide sequence: TGTGCCAGCAGCTCACAAAAAAGCTCCTACGAGCAGTACTTC. This encodes CASSSQKSSYEQYF.

This chain connects TRBV19 to TRBJ2-1, with 11 bases identical to TRBD2. This CDR3 is built from 15 residues. Germline V gene data show CDR1 as LNHDA and CDR2 as SQIVND (reference sequence). Losses at the gene ends were 3 bases for V and 9 bases for J; bases not matched to a gene: 7. The CDR3 nucleotides are TGTGCCAGTAGTATCTTAGCGGGAGGGCCGGGTGAGCAGTTCTTC. This gives the protein CASSILAGGPGEQFF.

This chain joins TRBV27 and TRBJ2-3; 7 bases agree with TRBD2. The CDR3 has 15 amino acids. J lost 4 bases, V lost 3 bases, and 7 bases had no gene match. Per germline, CDR1 MNHEY and CDR2 SMNVEV (reference sequence). The CDR3 DNA reads as TGTGCCAGCAGTTTGACGGGAGGTCTGGCAGATACGCAGTATTTT. Translation gives CASSLTGGLADTQYF.

The V and J genes are TRBV7-9 and TRBJ2-1, with a tentative D call TRBD1 (7 bases). The V end lost 5 bases, the J end lost 10 bases, and 18 bases lay between the germline ends. The CDR3 is made up of 14 amino acids. The germline gives CDR1 SEHNR, CDR2 FQNEAQ (reference sequence). DNA for the CDR3: TGTGCCAGCAGCGAGAGGGGGCCCGGGGGAGAGCAGTTCTTC. Translated, it gives CASSERGPGGEQFF.